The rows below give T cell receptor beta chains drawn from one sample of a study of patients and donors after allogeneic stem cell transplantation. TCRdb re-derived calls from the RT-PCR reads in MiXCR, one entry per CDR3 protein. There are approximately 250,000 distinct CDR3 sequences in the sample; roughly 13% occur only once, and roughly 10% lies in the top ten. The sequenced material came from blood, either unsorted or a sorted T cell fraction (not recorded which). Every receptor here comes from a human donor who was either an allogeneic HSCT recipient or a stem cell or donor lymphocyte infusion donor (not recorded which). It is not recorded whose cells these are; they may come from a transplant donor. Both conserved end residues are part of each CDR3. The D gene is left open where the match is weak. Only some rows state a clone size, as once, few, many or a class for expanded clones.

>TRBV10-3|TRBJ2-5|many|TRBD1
TGTGCCATCAGCGAGGGACAGGGGGCTTGGGAGACCCAGTACTTC
CAISEGQGAWETQYF
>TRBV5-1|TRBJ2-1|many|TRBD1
TGCGCCAGCACCGCAACGGGACAGGGGTACAATGAGCAGTTCTTC
CASTATGQGYNEQFF
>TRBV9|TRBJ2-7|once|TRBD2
TGTGCCAGCAGCGCTACTAGCGGCTCCTACGAGCAGTACTTC
CASSATSGSYEQYF
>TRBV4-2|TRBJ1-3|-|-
TGTGCCAGCAGCCAAAACGCAGGGAGGGACACCATATATTTT
CASSQNAGRDTIYF
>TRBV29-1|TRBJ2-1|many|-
TGCAGCGTTGAGGGGGGGCGTAGGGCTAGCGGAAGATACAATGAGCAGTTCTTC
CSVEGGRRASGRYNEQFF
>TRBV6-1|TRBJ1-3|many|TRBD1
TGTGCCAGCAGTGAAGCGCTCTGGGGACAGGGTGAGGACACCATATATTTT
CASSEALWGQGEDTIYF
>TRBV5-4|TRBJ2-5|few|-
TGTGCCAGCAGCTGGACGGGTATCCAAGAGACCCAGTACTTC
CASSWTGIQETQYF
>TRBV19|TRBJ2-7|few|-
TGTGCCAGCGCCCTCGACCCAAGCTCCTACGAGCAGTACTTC
CASALDPSSYEQYF
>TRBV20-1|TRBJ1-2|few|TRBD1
TGCAGTGCTCCGGACAGGGCGGCTTACGGCTACACCTTC
CSAPDRAAYGYTF
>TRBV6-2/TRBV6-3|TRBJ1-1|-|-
TGTGCCAGCAGCCCCGAGGGGGGCACTGAAGCTTTCTTT
CASSPEGGTEAFF
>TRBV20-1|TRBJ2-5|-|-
TGCAGTGCTAGCAGAGGGGCGGCCGCGGTGCTAGAGACCCAGTACTTC
CSASRGAAAVLETQYF
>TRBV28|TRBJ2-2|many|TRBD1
TGTGCCAGCAGTTTATGGAAACAGGGGGTTACCGGGGAGCTGTTTTTT
CASSLWKQGVTGELFF
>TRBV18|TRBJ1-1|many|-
TGTGCCAGCTCTCACAACACTGAAGCTTTCTTT
CASSHNTEAFF
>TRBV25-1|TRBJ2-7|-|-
TGTGCCAGGAGTGAGACAGGTGTCTCCTACGAGCAGTACTTC
CARSETGVSYEQYF
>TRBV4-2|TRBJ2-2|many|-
TGTGCCAGCAGCCAAGATTGGGGAGCGGGTGTCAACACCGGGGAGCTGTTTTTT
CASSQDWGAGVNTGELFF
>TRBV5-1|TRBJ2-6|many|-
TGCGCCAGCAGCTTAGCGATGTCGAACTCTGGGGCCAACGTCCTGACTTTC
CASSLAMSNSGANVLTF
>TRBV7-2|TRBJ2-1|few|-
TGTGCCAGCAGCTCTACAAGGGTAGGGCAGTTCTTC
CASSSTRVGQFF
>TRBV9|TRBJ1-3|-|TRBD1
TGTGCCAGCAGCGTAGCTTCAACAGGGGTAGGAAACACCATATATTTT
CASSVASTGVGNTIYF
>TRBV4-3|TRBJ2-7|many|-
TGCGCCAGCAGCCAAGATGGGAGGCGCGAGCAGTACTTC
CASSQDGRREQYF
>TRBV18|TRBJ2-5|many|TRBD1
TGTGCCAGCTCACCACGACACGACAGGGAGGAGACCCAGTACTTC
CASSPRHDREETQYF
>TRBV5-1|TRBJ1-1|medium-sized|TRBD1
TGCGCCAGCAGCTTGTTTGGGACAGAGGGGACTGAAGCTTTCTTT
CASSLFGTEGTEAFF
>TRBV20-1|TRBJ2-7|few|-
TGCAGTGCTAGAGTTCCGGGAACCGAGCAGTACTTC
CSARVPGTEQYF
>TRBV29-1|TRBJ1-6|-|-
TGCAGCGTTGGGCAGAATAATTCACCCCTCCACTTT
CSVGQNNSPLHF
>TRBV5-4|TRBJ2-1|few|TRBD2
TGTGCCAGCAGCCCCGGGACTAACTACAATGAGCAGTTCTTC
CASSPGTNYNEQFF
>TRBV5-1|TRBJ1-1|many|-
TGCGCCAGCAGCTGGGCGGGGGCGGACACTGAAGCTTTCTTT
CASSWAGADTEAFF
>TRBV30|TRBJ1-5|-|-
TGTGCCTGGGGATCGAACCAGCCCCAGCATTTT
CAWGSNQPQHF
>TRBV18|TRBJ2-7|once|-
TGTGCCAGCTCACCGGCCACTAGAGACGAGCAGTACTTC
CASSPATRDEQYF